This T cell receptor beta chain comes out of a study of blood T cell repertoires in COVID-19. Study-level background: Nucleic acid was either cDNA or gDNA, and it came from T cells, B-cell-depleted T cells, or PBMCs.

The length of the CDR3 is 19 residues. Germline V CDR1 and CDR2: SGHKS, YYEKEE (reference sequence). V dropped 4 bases and J dropped 0; count of bases not matched to a gene: 12. This clone was picked up many times. Methods used by the authors: It was from reference gene primer amplification that nucleated cell counts were estimated. Only in-frame clones appear in the TCRdb table, and some are missing; sequencing was by immunoSEQ multiplex PCR. V, J and clone size are those of that table, while D and trimming were read from the DNA. The profile shows about 440,000 clones, 70% to 90% of them singletons. Seattle patient enrollment occurred during active infection, with longitudinal follow-up thereafter.

The source material was peripheral blood. The rearrangement uses TRBV5-5 and TRBJ2-6; 8 bases agree with TRBD1. The sequence came from a woman aged 45-65 years with COVID-19, enrolled during active disease. CDR3 sequence: CASSIGTGVGFSGANVLTF. The CDR3 DNA sequence: TGTGCCAGCAGCATTGGGACAGGCGTGGGGTTCTCTGGGGCCAACGTCCTGACTTTC.